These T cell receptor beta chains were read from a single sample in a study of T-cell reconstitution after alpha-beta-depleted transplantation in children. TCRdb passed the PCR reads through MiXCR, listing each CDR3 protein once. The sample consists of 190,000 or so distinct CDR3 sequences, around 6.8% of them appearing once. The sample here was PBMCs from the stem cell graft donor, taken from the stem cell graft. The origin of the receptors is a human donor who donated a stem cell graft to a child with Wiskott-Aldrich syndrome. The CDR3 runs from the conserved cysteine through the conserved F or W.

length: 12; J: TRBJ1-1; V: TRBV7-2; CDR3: CASSLGRTEAFF
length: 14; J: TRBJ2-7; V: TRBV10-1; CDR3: CASSRQGIAYEQYF
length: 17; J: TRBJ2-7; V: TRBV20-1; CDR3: CRANRDTFSIFSYEQYF
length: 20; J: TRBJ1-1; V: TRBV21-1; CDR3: CASSSQRGRTGLEKNTEAFF
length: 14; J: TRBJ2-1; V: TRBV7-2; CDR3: CASSSYRLANEQFF
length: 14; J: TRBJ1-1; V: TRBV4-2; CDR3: CASSQESAGSEAFF
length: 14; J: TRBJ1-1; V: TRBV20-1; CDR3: CSARKTAMNTEAFF
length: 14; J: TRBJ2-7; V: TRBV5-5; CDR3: CASSLVGRGYEQYF
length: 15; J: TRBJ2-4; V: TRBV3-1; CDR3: CASRLEGAGGETVYF
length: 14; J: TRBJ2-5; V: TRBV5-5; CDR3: CASSLVGIQETQYF
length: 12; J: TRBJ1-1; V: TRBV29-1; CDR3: CSVGQGNTEAFF
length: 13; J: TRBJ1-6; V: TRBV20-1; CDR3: CSARRQGGSPLHF
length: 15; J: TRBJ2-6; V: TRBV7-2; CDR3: CASSLGLPGANVLTF
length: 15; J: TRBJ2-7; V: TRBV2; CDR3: CASSAEGGSGYEQYF
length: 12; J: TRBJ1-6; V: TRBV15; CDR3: CATSSVGSPLHF
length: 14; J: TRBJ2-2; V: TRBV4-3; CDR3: CASSQRTETGELFF
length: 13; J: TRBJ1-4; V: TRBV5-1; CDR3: CASSWQGNEKLFF
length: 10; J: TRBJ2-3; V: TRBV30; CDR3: CAWSEKAQYF
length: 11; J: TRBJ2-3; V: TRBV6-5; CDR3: CATRSTDTQYF
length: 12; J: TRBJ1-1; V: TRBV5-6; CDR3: CASSGGTLEAFF
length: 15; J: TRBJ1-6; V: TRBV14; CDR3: CASSQSAPHNSPLHF
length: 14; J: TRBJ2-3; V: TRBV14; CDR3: CASSQDQGLATQYF
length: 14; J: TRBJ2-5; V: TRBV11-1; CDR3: CASSLGTAQETQYF
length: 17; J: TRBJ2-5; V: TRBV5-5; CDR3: CASSLSPRPSGKETQYF
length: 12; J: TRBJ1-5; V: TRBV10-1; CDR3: CASSDQNQPQHF
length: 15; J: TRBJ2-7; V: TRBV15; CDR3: CATSSAQLLGSEQYF
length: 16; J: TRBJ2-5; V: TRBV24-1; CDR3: CATSDPSAGGMETQYF